The next 18 T cell receptor beta chains were all read from a single sample in a study of T cell responses to AZD1222 COVID-19 vaccine (dated by TCRdb to the early 2020s). Reading the label with the study, this specimen's time point is: about 28 days (+/-7) after the second vaccine dose. To prepare the library, the immunoSEQ multiplex PCR assay was applied. In TCRdb, the immuneACCESS table is reduced to in-frame sequences with V and J assigned. These tables do not hold every clone; where another copy was compared, an unresolved V gene accounts for under half, and the others remain unexplained. Recorded for this sample are 70,000 to 85,000 clones; about 83% of them occurred a single time. The leading ten clones occupy approximately 1.4% of the sample. The specimen comprised peripheral blood, sampled 28 days after the second AZD1222 dose. All receptors derive from an adult who received the AZD1222 COVID-19 vaccine.

CDR3 region: CASSSVVERNNEQFF. CDR3 nucleotide sequence: TGTGCCAGCAGCTCGGTTGTCGAGCGGAACAATGAGCAGTTCTTC. This chain uses TRBV7-9 with TRBJ2-1; D may be TRBD2 (5 bases). Deletions cut 4 bases from V and 5 bases from J, with 15 bases between. This CDR3 is built from 15 residues. The germline V gene has CDR1 SEHNR and CDR2 FQNEAQ (reference sequence).

The CDR3 reads CAWSVKGFREKLFF. The CDR3 DNA follows: TGTGCCTGGAGTGTGAAGGGGTTTCGGGAAAAACTGTTTTTT. The chain couples TRBV30 to TRBJ1-4; D perhaps matches TRBD1 (5 bases). Germline lookup yields CDR1 GTSNPN and CDR2 SVGIG (reference sequence). The CDR3 loop spans 14 amino acids. Trimming left V 0 bases short and J 8 bases short, with 13 bases between. The whole variable domain, remainder taken from reference TRBV30 and TRBJ1-4, is SQTIHQWPATLVQPVGSPLSLECTVEGTSNPNLYWYRQAAGRGLQLLFYSVGIGQISSEVPQNLSASRPQDRQFILSSKKLLLSDSGFYLCAWSVKGFREKLFFGSGTQLSVL.

The rearrangement links TRBV5-4 to TRBJ2-1; no clear D gene. V was cut by 4 bases and J by 9 bases, with 11 bases left in between. Germline V gene lookup returns CDR1 SGHNT and CDR2 YYREEE (reference sequence). This CDR3 contains 12 residues. In DNA, the CDR3 is TGTGCCAGCAGCCCCCAGGATGGTGAGCAGTTCTTC. This translates into CASSPQDGEQFF.

The rearrangement joins TRBV27 to TRBJ2-3; D gene ambiguous. CDR3 length equals 13 residues. CDR1 and CDR2 (germline): MNHEY, SMNVEV (reference sequence). V lost 3 bases to trimming and J lost 4 bases, with 8 bases between them. CDR3 coding DNA: TGTGCCAGCAGTTTCTGGCCGGCAGATACGCAGTATTTT. This sequence encodes CASSFWPADTQYF.

The V call is TRBV19, the J call TRBJ2-7, with D uncertain. The CDR3 is 13 residues long. In germline, CDR1 is LNHDA, CDR2 SQIVND (reference sequence). Between the trimmed V and J ends, which lost 3 bases and 3 bases, there was a span of 9 bases. CDR3 nucleotides: TGTGCCAGTAGTATTGACGGCGGCTACGAGCAGTACTTC. Amino acids: CASSIDGGYEQYF. The whole variable domain, filled in from reference TRBV19 and TRBJ2-7, reads DGGITQSPKYLFRKEGQNVTLSCEQNLNHDAMYWYRQDPGQGLRLIYYSQIVNDFQKGDIAEGYSVSREKKESFPLTVTSAQKNPTAFYLCASSIDGGYEQYFGPGTRLTVT.

The rearrangement links TRBV4-3 to TRBJ2-1, with TRBD1 identical over 9 bases. The germline CDR1 and CDR2 sequences are LGHNA and YSLEER. The V gene end was trimmed by 0 bases and the J gene end by 3 bases; junction bases not matched to a gene: 0. There are 15 residues in the CDR3. The CDR3 DNA is TGCGCCAGCAGCCAAGAGACAGGGGGCTACAATGAGCAGTTCTTC. It translates to CASSQETGGYNEQFF.

This clone has more than one count but fewer than ten. The chain uses TRBV4-2 and TRBJ2-1, with 9 nucleotides matching TRBD2. The CDR3 consists of 18 residues. The V and J ends lost 0 bases and 7 bases, in that order; junction bases with no gene match: 13. Germline assignment: CDR1 LGHNA and CDR2 YNFKEQ. The CDR3 region has the DNA TGTGCCAGCAGCCAAGATCGAACTTGGGAGCGGGAGGATAATGAGCAGTTCTTC. Translation: CASSQDRTWEREDNEQFF.

This chain joins TRBV4-1 and TRBJ1-1, with a weak D call TRBD1 (5 bases). V was clipped by 3 bases and J by 1 base, with 18 bases between them. The CDR3 totals 17 residues. CDR1 and CDR2 from the germline V gene are MGHRA and YSYEKL. In nucleotides, the CDR3 is TGCGCCAGCAGCCAGGAGGGATCCGGGGGTTGGAACACTGAAGCTTTCTTT. Protein: CASSQEGSGGWNTEAFF.

By share, this clone ranks as medium-sized. J is TRBJ2-7 and V is TRBV19; tentatively, D is TRBD1 (6 bases). V was cut by 1 base and J by 1 base, with 14 bases left in between. Germline lookup yields CDR1 LNHDA and CDR2 SQIVND (reference sequence). The CDR3 contains 16 residues. DNA for the CDR3: TGTGCCAGTAGTATAGGTCGGGGTCAGGGGTCCTACGAGCAGTACTTC. Translation gives CASSIGRGQGSYEQYF.

J is TRBJ2-4 and V is TRBV3-1 (or the pseudogene TRBV3-2); weak D call: TRBD1 (5 bases). There are 12 residues in the CDR3. CDR1 is LGHDT and CDR2 is YNNKEL in the germline V gene (reference sequence). V was cut by 2 bases and J by 8 bases, with 7 bases left in between. In DNA, the CDR3 is TGTGCCAGCAGCCAATCCAGGGACATTCAGTACTTC. Protein: CASSQSRDIQYF.

This chain joins TRBV12-3 or TRBV12-4 and TRBJ1-5; unclear D gene. V was pared by 6 bases and J by 5 bases, with 11 bases between. The CDR3 loop spans 13 amino acids. The CDR3 sequence: CASSHNVDQPQHF. CDR3 nucleotides: TGTGCCAGCAGCCACAACGTTGATCAGCCCCAGCATTTT.

This rearrangement joins TRBV7-2 to TRBJ2-6, with D possibly matching TRBD2 (6 bases). The CDR3 consists of 18 residues. V was pared by 5 bases and J by 0 bases, with 17 bases between. Germline V gene sequence: CDR1 SGHTA, CDR2 FQGNSA. The CDR3: CASSPGVGRSSGANVLTF. CDR3 nucleotides: TGTGCCAGCAGCCCGGGGGTCGGGAGAAGCTCTGGGGCCAACGTCCTGACTTTC.

This chain links TRBV27 with TRBJ2-7, with D possibly TRBD1 on 5 matching bases. The germline V gene encodes CDR1 MNHEY and CDR2 SMNVEV (reference sequence). The CDR3 covers 14 residues. Deletions cut 2 bases from V and 4 bases from J, with 12 bases between. CDR3 loop: CASSLQGVKYEQYF. The CDR3 DNA reads TGTGCCAGCAGTTTACAGGGCGTTAAGTACGAGCAGTACTTC.

The V call is TRBV6-2 or TRBV6-3, the J call TRBJ2-5, with 9 bases aligning to TRBD2. Germline V lookup: CDR1 MNHEY, CDR2 SVGEGT. There are 16 residues in the CDR3. V dropped 6 bases and J dropped 7; count of bases not matched to a gene: 15. The CDR3 nucleotides are TGTGCCAGCAGCGACAATAGCGGGAGACTTTATGCGACCCAGTACTTC. It codes for CASSDNSGRLYATQYF.

V usage is TRBV6-2 or TRBV6-3 and J usage is TRBJ2-1, with 8 bases fitting TRBD2. The CDR3 has 14 residues. Losses at the gene ends were 6 bases for V and 4 bases for J; bases not matched to a gene: 5. Germline V gives CDR1 MNHEY, CDR2 SVGEGT. CDR3 sequence reads: CASSPLAEYNEQFF. The CDR3 DNA reads as TGTGCCAGCAGCCCACTAGCGGAGTACAATGAGCAGTTCTTC.

V and J are TRBV28 and TRBJ1-3; TRBD1 matches at 8 bases. The V gene end was trimmed by 1 base and the J gene end by 3 bases; junction bases not matched to a gene: 5. The CDR3 runs 16 residues. The germline V gene encodes CDR1 MDHEN and CDR2 SYDVKM. CDR3 sequence (DNA): TGTGCCAGCAGTTTATTCGGGACAGGCCGTGGAAACACCATATATTTT. It translates to CASSLFGTGRGNTIYF.

This chain links TRBV28 with TRBJ1-2; D gene unclear. V dropped 2 bases and J dropped 4 bases, with 14 bases sitting between them. Germline values: CDR1 MDHEN, CDR2 SYDVKM. This CDR3 region has 15 residues. The CDR3 bases are TGTGCCAGCAGTTTAGTTGTAATAGGGTCCTATGGCTACACCTTC. It is translated as CASSLVVIGSYGYTF.

The chain links TRBV27 to TRBJ1-2, with 8 bases aligning to TRBD1. CDR1 is MNHEY and CDR2 is SMNVEV in the germline V gene (reference sequence). V dropped 6 bases and J dropped 3; count of bases not matched to a gene: 6. The CDR3 runs to 14 residues. The CDR3 DNA sequence: TGTGCCAGCAGCTTTGGACAGGGTCACTATGGCTACACCTTC. Amino acid sequence: CASSFGQGHYGYTF.